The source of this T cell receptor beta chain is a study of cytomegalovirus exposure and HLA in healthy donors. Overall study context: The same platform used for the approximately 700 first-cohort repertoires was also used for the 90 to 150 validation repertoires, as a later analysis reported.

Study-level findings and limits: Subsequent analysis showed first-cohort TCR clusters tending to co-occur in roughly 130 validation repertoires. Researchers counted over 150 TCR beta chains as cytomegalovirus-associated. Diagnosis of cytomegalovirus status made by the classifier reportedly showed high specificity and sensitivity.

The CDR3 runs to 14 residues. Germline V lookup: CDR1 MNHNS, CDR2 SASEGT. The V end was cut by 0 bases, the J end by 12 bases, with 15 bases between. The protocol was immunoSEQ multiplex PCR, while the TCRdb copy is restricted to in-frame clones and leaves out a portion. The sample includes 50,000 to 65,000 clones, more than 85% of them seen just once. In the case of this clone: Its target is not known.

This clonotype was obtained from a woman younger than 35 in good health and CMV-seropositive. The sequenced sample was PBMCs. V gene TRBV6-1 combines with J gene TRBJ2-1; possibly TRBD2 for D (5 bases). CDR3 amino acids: CASSEARWVGGQFF. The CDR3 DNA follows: TGTGCCAGCAGTGAAGCGAGATGGGTAGGAGGGCAGTTCTTC.